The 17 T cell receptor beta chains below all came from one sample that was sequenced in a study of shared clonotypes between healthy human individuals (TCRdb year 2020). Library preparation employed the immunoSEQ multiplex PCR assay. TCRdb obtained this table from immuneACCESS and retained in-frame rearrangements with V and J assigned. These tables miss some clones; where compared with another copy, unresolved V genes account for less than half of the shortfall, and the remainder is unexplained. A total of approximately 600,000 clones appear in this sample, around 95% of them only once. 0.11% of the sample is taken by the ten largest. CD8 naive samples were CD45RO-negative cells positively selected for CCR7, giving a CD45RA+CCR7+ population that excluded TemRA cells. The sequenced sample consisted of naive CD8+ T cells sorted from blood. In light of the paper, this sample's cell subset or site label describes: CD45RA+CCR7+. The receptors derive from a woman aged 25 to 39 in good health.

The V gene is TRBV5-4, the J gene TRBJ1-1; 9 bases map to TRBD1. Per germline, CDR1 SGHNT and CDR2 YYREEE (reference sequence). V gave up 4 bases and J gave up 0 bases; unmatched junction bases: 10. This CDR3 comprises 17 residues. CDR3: CASSGGPGQGMNTEAFF. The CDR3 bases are TGTGCCAGCAGCGGGGGTCCGGGACAGGGTATGAACACTGAAGCTTTCTTT.

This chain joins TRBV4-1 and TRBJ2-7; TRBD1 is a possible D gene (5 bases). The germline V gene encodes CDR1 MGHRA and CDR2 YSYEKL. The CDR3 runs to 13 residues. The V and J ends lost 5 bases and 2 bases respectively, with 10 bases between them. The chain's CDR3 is CASSYDRTYEQYF. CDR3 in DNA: TGCGCCAGCAGCTACGACAGAACCTACGAGCAGTACTTC.

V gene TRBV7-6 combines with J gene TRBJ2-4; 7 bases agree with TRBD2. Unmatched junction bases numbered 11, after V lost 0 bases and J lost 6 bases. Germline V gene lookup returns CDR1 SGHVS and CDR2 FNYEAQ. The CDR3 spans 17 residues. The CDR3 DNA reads TGTGCCAGCAGCTTAGCGGAGGGAGGGGCCGGAGGAAACATTCAGTACTTC. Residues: CASSLAEGGAGGNIQYF.

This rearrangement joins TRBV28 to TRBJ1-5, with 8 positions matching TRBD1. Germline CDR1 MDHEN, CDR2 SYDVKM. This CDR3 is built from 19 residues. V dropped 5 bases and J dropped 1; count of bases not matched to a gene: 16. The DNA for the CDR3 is TGTGCCAGCAGTCCGAAGACAGGGGTGGCCCTCGGCAGCAATCAGCCCCAGCATTTT. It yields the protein CASSPKTGVALGSNQPQHF.

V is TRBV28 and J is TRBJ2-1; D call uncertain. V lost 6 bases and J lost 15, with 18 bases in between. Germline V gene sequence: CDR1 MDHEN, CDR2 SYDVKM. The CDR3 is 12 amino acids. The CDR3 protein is CASSLGMSSPFF. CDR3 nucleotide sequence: TGTGCCAGCAGCTTAGGGATGAGTTCACCGTTCTTC.

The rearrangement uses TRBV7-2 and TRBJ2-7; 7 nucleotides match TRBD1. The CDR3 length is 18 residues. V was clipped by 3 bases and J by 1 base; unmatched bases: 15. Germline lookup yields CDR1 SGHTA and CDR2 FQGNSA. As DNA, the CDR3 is TGTGCCAGCAGCTTCGGCGTTTATGAGGGGGCAAGGTCCTACGAGCAGTACTTC. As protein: CASSFGVYEGARSYEQYF.

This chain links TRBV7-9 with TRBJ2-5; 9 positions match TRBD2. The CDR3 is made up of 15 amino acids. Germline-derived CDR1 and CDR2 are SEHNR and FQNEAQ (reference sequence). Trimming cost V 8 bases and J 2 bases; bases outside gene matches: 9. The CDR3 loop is CASDPGLAEQETQYF. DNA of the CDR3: TGTGCCAGCGACCCGGGACTAGCAGAACAAGAGACCCAGTACTTC.

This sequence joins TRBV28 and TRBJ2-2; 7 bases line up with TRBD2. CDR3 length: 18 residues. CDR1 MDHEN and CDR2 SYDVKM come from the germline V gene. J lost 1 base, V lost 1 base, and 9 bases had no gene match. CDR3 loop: CASSLSVAGVRNTGELFF. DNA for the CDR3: TGTGCCAGCAGTTTATCGGTAGCGGGCGTCAGGAACACCGGGGAGCTGTTTTTT.

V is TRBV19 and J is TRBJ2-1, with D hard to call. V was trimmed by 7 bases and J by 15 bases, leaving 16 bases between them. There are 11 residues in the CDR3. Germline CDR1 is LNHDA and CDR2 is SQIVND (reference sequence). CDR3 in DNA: TGTGCCAGTACCACCGGGCGACTTTTGTTCTTC. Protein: CASTTGRLLFF.

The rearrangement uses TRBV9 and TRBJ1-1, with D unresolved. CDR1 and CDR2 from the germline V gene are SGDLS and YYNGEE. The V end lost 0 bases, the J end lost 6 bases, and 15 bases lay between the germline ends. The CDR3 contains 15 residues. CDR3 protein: CASSVGGSTLAEAFF. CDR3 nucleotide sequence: TGTGCCAGCAGCGTAGGTGGCAGTACGCTCGCTGAAGCTTTCTTT.

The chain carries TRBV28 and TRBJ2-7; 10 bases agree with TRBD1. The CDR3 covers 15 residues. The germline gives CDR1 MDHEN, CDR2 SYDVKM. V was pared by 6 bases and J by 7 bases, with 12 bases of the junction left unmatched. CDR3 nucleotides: TGTGCCAGCAGCCCGACCGGACAGGGGGTGGAGGAGCAGTACTTC. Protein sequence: CASSPTGQGVEEQYF.

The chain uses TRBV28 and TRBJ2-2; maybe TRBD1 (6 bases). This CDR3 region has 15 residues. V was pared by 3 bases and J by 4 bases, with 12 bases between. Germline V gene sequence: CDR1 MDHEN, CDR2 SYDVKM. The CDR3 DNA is TGTGCCAGCAGTTTGTTGTTCAGGGGCACCGGGGAGCTGTTTTTT. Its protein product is CASSLLFRGTGELFF.

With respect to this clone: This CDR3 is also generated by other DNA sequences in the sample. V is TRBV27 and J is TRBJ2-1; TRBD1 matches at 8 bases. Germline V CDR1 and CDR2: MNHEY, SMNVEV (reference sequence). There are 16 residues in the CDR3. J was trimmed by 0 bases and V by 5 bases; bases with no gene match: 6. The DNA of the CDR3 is TGTGCCAGCAGTCCCCGACAGGGGAGCTCCTACAATGAGCAGTTCTTC. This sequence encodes CASSPRQGSSYNEQFF.

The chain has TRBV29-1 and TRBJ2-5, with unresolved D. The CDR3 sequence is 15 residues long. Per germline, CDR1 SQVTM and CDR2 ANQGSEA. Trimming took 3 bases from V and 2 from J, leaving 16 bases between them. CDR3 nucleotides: TGCAGCGTTGACGGTGGGCTAGAACCTCAAGAGACCCAGTACTTC. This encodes CSVDGGLEPQETQYF. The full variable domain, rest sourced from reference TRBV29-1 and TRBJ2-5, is SAVISQKPSRDICQRGTSLTIQCQVDSQVTMMFWYRQQPGQSLTLIATANQGSEATYESGFVIDKFPISRPNLTFSTLTVSNMSPEDSSIYLCSVDGGLEPQETQYFGPGTRLLVL.

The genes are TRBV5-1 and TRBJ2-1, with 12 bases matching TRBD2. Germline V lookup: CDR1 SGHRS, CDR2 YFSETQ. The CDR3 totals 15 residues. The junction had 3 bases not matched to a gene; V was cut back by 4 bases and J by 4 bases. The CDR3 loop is CASSKLAGGYNEQFF. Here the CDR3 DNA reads TGCGCCAGCAGCAAACTAGCGGGAGGTTACAATGAGCAGTTCTTC.

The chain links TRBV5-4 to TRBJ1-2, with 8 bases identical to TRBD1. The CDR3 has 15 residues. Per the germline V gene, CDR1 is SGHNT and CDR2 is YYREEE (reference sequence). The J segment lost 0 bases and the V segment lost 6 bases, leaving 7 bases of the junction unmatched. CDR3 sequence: CASIRTGRANYGYTF. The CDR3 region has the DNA TGTGCCAGCATTAGGACAGGGCGAGCTAACTATGGCTACACCTTC.

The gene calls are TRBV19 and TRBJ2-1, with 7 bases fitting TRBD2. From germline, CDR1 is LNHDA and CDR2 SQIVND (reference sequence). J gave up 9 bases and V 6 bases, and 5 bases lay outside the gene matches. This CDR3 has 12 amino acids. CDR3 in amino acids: CASSGRRVEQFF. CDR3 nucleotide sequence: TGTGCCAGTAGCGGGAGGAGGGTTGAGCAGTTCTTC.